This TCR beta chain was identified in a study of shared clonotypes between healthy human individuals. This clone came up once. The antigen remains undetermined. This sample includes further DNA sequences coding for the same CDR3. Donors comprised healthy HIV-negative adults lacking recent acute infections or vaccinations. General observations from the study: Clonotype sharing across donors was expected to vary with sequencing depth.

The deep-level immunoSEQ assay was used. Sorted-subset replicate PCRs used 200 ng of genomic DNA. This amount corresponded to 30,000 to 35,000 T cell genomes. The repertoire was sequenced with immunoSEQ multiplex PCR; TCRdb's copy has only in-frame clones and lacks some. The sample has millions of clones, 93% seen once. The TCR was taken from a man aged 18 to 29 in good health. Some clones in this sample may be carry-over from other donors' samples. Sequencing was carried out using naive CD4+ T cells from PBMCs. Subset described: CD45RA+ positively selected.

The DNA for the CDR3 is TGTGCCAGCAGCGGAGTCTACGAGCAGTACTTC. This gives the protein CASSGVYEQYF. The V gene is TRBV6-1, the J gene TRBJ2-7; no clear D gene. Germline loops: CDR1 MNHNS, CDR2 SASEGT. The CDR3 contains 11 residues. V was cut by 6 bases and J by 3 bases, with 6 bases left in between.